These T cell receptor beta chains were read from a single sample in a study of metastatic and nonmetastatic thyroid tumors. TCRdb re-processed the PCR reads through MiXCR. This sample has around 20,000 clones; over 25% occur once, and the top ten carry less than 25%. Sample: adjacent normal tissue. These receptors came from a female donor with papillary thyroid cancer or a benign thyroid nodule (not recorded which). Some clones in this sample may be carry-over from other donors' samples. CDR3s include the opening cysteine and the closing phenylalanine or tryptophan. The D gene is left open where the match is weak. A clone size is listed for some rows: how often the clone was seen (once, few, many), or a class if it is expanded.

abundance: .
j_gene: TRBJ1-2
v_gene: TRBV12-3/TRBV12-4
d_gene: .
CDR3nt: TGTGCCAGCAGGTACTGGGAGGCTGGCGGCTACACCTTC
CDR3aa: CASRYWEAGGYTF

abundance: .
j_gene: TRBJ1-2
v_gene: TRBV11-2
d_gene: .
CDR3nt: TGTGCCAGCAGCTTAGGGACAGCTGATTACTATGGCTACACCTTC
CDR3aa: CASSLGTADYYGYTF

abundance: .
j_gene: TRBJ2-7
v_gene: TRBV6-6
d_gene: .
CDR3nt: TGTGCCAGCAGTTACGACAGTAAGCTGGCGGGGCCCAGGGAGCAGTACTTC
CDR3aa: CASSYDSKLAGPREQYF

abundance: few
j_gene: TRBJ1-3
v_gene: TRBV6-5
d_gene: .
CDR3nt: TGTGCCAGCAGTTACAGTCCTGCGGCGGACACCATATATTTT
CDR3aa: CASSYSPAADTIYF

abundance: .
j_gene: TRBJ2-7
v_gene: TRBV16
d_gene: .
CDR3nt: TGCGCCAGCAGCCTTCAAACCGGGGCGGGCGACGAGCAGTACTTC
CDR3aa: CASSLQTGAGDEQYF

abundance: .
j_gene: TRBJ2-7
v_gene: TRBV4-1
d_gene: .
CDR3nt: TGCGCCAGCAGCCAAGAGTACGGGGGATACGAGCAGTACTTC
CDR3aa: CASSQEYGGYEQYF

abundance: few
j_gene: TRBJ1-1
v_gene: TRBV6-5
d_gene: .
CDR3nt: TGTGCCAGCAGTTACCGGCTTATGAACACTGAAGCTTTCTTT
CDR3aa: CASSYRLMNTEAFF

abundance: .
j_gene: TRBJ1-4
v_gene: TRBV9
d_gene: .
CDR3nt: TGTGCCAGCACGAGATCTGGTGAAAAACTGTTTTTT
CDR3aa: CASTRSGEKLFF

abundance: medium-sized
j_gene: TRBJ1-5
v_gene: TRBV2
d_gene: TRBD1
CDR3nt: TGTGCCAGCAGGAGGGGGCAGCAGGAACAGCCCCAGCATTTT
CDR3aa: CASRRGQQEQPQHF

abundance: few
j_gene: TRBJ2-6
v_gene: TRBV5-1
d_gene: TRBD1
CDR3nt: TGCGCCAGCAGCTTGGGGGACAGCTCTGGGGCCAACGTCCTGACTTTC
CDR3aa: CASSLGDSSGANVLTF

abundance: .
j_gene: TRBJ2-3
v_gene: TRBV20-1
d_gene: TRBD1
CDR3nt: TGCAGTGCTAGAGGGACAGGAGGTAATATTGATACGCAGTATTTT
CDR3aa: CSARGTGGNIDTQYF

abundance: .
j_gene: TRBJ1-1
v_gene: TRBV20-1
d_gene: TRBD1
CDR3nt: TGCAGTGCTACAGGGGGCTACACTGAAGCTTTCTTT
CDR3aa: CSATGGYTEAFF

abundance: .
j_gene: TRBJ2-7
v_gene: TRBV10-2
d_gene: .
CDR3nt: TGCGCCAGCAGTGAGTCGTTTTTAGCAGGGAGAAATTTC
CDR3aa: CASSESFLAGRNF

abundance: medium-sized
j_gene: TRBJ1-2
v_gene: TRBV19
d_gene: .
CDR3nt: TGTGCCAGTACCCGACAGGCTGATAACTATGGCTACACCTTC
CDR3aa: CASTRQADNYGYTF

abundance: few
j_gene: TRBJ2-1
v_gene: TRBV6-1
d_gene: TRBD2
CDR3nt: TGTGCCAGTCAGAAGGGAGGGTCCTACAATGAGCAGTTCTTC
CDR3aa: CASQKGGSYNEQFF

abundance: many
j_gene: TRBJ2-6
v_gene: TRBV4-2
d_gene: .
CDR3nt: TGTGCCAGCAGCCTACTAAAAGGACAGGCAGGGGGGTTAGGAGGGGCCAACGTCCTGACTTTC
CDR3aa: CASSLLKGQAGGLGGANVLTF

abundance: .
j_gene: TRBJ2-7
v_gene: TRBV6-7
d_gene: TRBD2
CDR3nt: TGTGCCAGCTCCCCCCATGCTGGCGGGGGTCTTTTCGAGCAGTACTTC
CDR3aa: CASSPHAGGGLFEQYF

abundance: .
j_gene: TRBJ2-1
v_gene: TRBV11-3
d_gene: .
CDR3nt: TGTGCCAGCAGCTTAGTTTTCGGCAGTCGGCAACCACGAAGAGATGAGCAGTTCTTC
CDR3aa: CASSLVFGSRQPRRDEQFF

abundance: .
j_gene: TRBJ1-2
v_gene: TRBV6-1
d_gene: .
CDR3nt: TGTGCCAGCAGTTCAAGTAATGGGGGTACCAATGGCTACACCTTC
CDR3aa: CASSSSNGGTNGYTF

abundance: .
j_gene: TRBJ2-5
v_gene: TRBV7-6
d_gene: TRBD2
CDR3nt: TGTGCCAGCAGCTTATATGCGGGAGGGGCGGAGACCCAGTACTTC
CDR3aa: CASSLYAGGAETQYF

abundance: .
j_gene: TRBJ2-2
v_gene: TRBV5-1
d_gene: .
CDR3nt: TGCGCCAGCAGCCTTGACACCAGGAACACCGGGGAGCTGTTTTTT
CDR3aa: CASSLDTRNTGELFF

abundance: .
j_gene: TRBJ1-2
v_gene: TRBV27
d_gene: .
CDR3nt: TGTGCCAGCAGCCCCTCTGGGGGCCGCGTTGGCTACACCTTC
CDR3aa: CASSPSGGRVGYTF

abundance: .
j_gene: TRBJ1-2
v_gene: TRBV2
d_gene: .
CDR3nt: TGTGCCAGTAGTGACAACTGGGTGTATGGCTACACCTTC
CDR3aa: CASSDNWVYGYTF

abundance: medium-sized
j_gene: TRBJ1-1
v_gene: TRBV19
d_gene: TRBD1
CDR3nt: TGTGCCAGTAGCGGACAGGGCAGAACTGAAGCTTTCTTT
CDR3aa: CASSGQGRTEAFF

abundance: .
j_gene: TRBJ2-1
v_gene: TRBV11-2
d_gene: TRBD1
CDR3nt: TGTGCCAGCAGCTTAGATCCAGGGGGCTCCTACAATGAGCAGTTCTTC
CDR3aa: CASSLDPGGSYNEQFF

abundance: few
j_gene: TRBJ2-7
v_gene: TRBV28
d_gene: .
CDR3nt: TGTGCCAGCAGTTCTGCGGGTCCCTACGAGCAGTACTTC
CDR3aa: CASSSAGPYEQYF

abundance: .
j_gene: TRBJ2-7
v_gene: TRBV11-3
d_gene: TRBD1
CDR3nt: TGTGCCAGCAGCCCCGGGACAGCATGGGGCGAGCAGTACTTC
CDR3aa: CASSPGTAWGEQYF

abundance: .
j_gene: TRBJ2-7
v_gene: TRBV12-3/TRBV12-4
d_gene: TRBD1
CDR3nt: TGTGCCAGCAGTTTGAGAGGGGGCGGCGAGCAGTACTTC
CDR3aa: CASSLRGGGEQYF

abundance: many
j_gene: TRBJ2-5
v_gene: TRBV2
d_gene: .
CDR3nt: TGTGCCAGCAGTCTTTGGGACACCGAAGAGACCCAGTACTTC
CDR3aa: CASSLWDTEETQYF

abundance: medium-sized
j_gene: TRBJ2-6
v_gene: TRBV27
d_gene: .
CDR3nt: TGTGCCAGCAGTGCCGGACCAGGGGTCGCCAACGTCCTGACTTTC
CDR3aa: CASSAGPGVANVLTF

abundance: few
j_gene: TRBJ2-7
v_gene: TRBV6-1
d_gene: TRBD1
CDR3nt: TGTGCCAGCAGGGAGACAGGGGCTGGAAACGAGCAGTACTTC
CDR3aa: CASRETGAGNEQYF

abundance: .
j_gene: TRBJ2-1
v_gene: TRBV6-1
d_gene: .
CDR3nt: TGTGCCAGCAGGACGACTTGGGATGAGCAGTTCTTC
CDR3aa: CASRTTWDEQFF

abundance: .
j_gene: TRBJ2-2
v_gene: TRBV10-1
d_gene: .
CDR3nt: TGCGCCAGCAGTAACAGGGATCCCGGGGAGCTGTTTTTT
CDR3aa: CASSNRDPGELFF

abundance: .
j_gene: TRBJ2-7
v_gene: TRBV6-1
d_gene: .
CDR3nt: TGTGCCATCAGGTTCGAACAGTGGGCAGGCGAGCAGTACTTC
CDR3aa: CAIRFEQWAGEQYF

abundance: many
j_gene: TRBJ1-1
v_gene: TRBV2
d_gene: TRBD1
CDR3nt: TGTGCCGTTAACAGGGGGCCGGCTAACACTGAAGCTTTCTTT
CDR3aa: CAVNRGPANTEAFF

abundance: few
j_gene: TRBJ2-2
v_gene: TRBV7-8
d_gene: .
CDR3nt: TGTGCCAGCAGCTTAAGCAGACTAGTCACCGGGGAGCTGTTTTTT
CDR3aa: CASSLSRLVTGELFF